This TCR beta chain was sequenced during a study of cytomegalovirus exposure and HLA in healthy donors. Here immunoSEQ multiplex PCR was the method, and the copy in TCRdb shows in-frame clones only, minus some. The repertoire holds around 230,000 clones, with about 90% as singletons. Unmatched junction bases numbered 11, after V lost 7 bases and J lost 2 bases. This CDR3 is 15 amino acids long. Germline CDR1 MNHEY, CDR2 SMNVEV (reference sequence). The J gene is TRBJ2-7, the V gene TRBV27; 7 bases align to TRBD2. The sample taken for sequencing was PBMCs. This receptor was identified in a woman aged 25-40 years in good health and CMV-seropositive. This chain's CDR3 is CASTPSGLGPYEQYF. CDR3 nucleotides: TGTGCCAGCACCCCCTCCGGACTAGGTCCCTACGAGCAGTACTTC.